Here is one T cell receptor (beta chain) with its context. The antigen is undetermined. Germline values: CDR1 MNHNS, CDR2 SASEGT. The CDR3 totals 14 residues. J was trimmed by 7 bases and V by 3 bases; bases with no gene match: 6. The source of the sample is a study of blood T cells in healthy people across ages. Drawing of peripheral blood yielded ten milliliters from each donor. Study observations and caveats: The long-lived group displayed more naive CD4+ cells, plus higher diversity, than the aged donors did. Age advanced and TCR beta diversity per million T cells fell, roughly linearly.

A J-beta primer mix and a sample-barcoded 5' primer were used in a second PCR of about 7 to 12 cycles. MiXCR was run by TCRdb on the 5' RACE reads, yielding one entry per CDR3 protein. The sample gives around 1,600,000 distinct CDR3 sequences, roughly two fifths of which show up once; approximately 4.1% is in the top ten. What was sequenced was blood. This sequence was found in a woman under 30 in good health. The chain employs TRBV6-1 and TRBJ1-1; 9 bases line up with TRBD1. This chain's CDR3 is CASSEAGTGIEAFF. The CDR3 nucleotides are TGTGCCAGCAGTGAGGCCGGGACAGGGATTGAAGCTTTCTTT.